This T cell receptor (beta chain) derives from a study of PD-1 blockade in classical Hodgkin lymphoma. Indicated time point: newly diagnosed, previously untreated cHL patient sample. Magnetic negative selection was used to purify CD4+ T cells from thawed PBMCs. This CDR3 is 18 amino acids long. Germline V gives CDR1 SGHVS, CDR2 FQNEAQ. V was shortened by 0 bases and J by 1 base, with 15 bases between the two germline ends. Sequenced by immunoSEQ multiplex PCR; TCRdb stores in-frame clones only, minus some. This sample yields approximately 21,000 clones, of which 90% are seen a single time; around 0.41% belongs to the top ten.

The clonotype comes from a human donor with classical Hodgkin lymphoma. Sample: CD4+ T cells from blood. The J gene is TRBJ2-2, the V gene TRBV7-8; the D gene could be TRBD1 or TRBD2 (6 bases each). CDR3 sequence: CASSLAQWGAGNTGELFF. CDR3 bases: TGTGCCAGCAGCTTAGCGCAATGGGGGGCGGGGAACACCGGGGAGCTGTTTTTT.